These T cell receptor beta chains were read from a single sample in a study of tumor-infiltrating lymphocytes in localized non-small cell lung cancer. Assay: immunoSEQ multiplex PCR; the TCRdb copy retains only in-frame clones and omits some. The top ten hold roughly 5.4% of the sample, which has around 25,000 clones, roughly three fifths seen once. Sequenced sample: lung tumor tissue. The source of these receptors is a human donor with non-small cell lung cancer. Both conserved end residues are part of each CDR3. The D gene is left open where the match is weak. The size of a clone is reported for some rows only, either as once, few or many, or as a class for expanded clones.

>TRBV27|few|TRBJ1-5|TRBD1
TGTGCCAGCAGTCCGGGACAGGGTAACGTTCAAGATCGGCCCCAGCATTTT
CASSPGQGNVQDRPQHF
>TRBV5-1|-|TRBJ2-5|-
TGCGCCAGCAGCTCCGGTGACGCGTACCAAGAGACCCAGTACTTC
CASSSGDAYQETQYF
>TRBV18|few|TRBJ1-1|TRBD1
TGTGCCAGCTCACACGGACAGGGGGCCCTTGCTGAAGCTTTCTTT
CASSHGQGALAEAFF
>TRBV30|-|TRBJ1-4|TRBD1
TGTGCCTGGGACAGGGTCGATGAAAAACTGTTTTTT
CAWDRVDEKLFF
>TRBV2|-|TRBJ2-7|-
TGTGCCAGCAGTGACTTAGGGGGATCCACCTACGAGCAGTACTTC
CASSDLGGSTYEQYF
>TRBV9|-|TRBJ1-1|-
TGTGCCAGCAGCGTATCGGGGGGGGGCACTGAAGCTTTCTTT
CASSVSGGGTEAFF
>TRBV5-1|-|TRBJ1-1|-
TGCGCCAGCAGCCCTTCCATGAACACTGAAGCTTTCTTT
CASSPSMNTEAFF
>TRBV7-9|-|TRBJ2-5|TRBD2
TGTGCCAGCACATTTAGCGGGTGGGTCCAAGAGACCCAGTACTTC
CASTFSGWVQETQYF
>TRBV9|-|TRBJ2-3|-
TGTGCCAGCAGCACCCGGCGTGGGGGTTTACCTAGCACAGATACGCAGTATTTT
CASSTRRGGLPSTDTQYF
>TRBV12-2|-|TRBJ1-5|-
TGTGCAAGTCGCCCCAGGGTCCCCAATCAGCCCCAGCATTTT
CASRPRVPNQPQHF
>TRBV2|few|TRBJ1-4|-
TGTGCCAGCACTGGGGAACCTAATGAAAAACTGTTTTTT
CASTGEPNEKLFF
>TRBV5-1|-|TRBJ2-1|-
TGCGCCAGCAGCTTGGGCTCCCCCGGCTACAATGAGCAGTTCTTC
CASSLGSPGYNEQFF
>TRBV7-2|-|TRBJ1-1|TRBD1
TGTGCCAGCAGCTTACTCATGGGACAGCAAGCTTTCTTT
CASSLLMGQQAFF
>TRBV5-1|-|TRBJ2-7|-
TGCGCCAGCAGCTTGGGGGGCACGAACGAGCAGTACTTC
CASSLGGTNEQYF
>TRBV5-4|-|TRBJ1-1|-
TGTGCCAGCAGCTTGCGCGGGCAGCGAGTCTTT
CASSLRGQRVF
>TRBV6-1|-|TRBJ1-1|TRBD1
TGTGCCAGCAGTGGAGGGACAGCCACGACGACTGAAGCTTTCTTT
CASSGGTATTTEAFF
>TRBV5-1|-|TRBJ1-1|-
TGCGCCAGCAGCTGGGGAGCGGGGACTGAAGCTTTCTTT
CASSWGAGTEAFF
>TRBV28|medium-sized|TRBJ1-2|-
TGTGCCGAAACTCAGGGGAAGGACTATGGCTACACCTTC
CAETQGKDYGYTF
>TRBV6-5|once|TRBJ1-1|-
TGTGCCAGCAGGGCGGGGCGGTGGACTGAAGCTTTCTTT
CASRAGRWTEAFF
>TRBV6-5|-|TRBJ2-7|-
TGTGCCAGCACCTGGGGGGTTAAGCAGTACTTC
CASTWGVKQYF
>TRBV18|-|TRBJ2-5|-
TGTGCCAGCTCTCGGGGAGGGACAGGAGAGACCCAGTACTTC
CASSRGGTGETQYF
>TRBV5-1|-|TRBJ2-6|-
TGCGCCAGCAGCGCCCAGATCTCTGGGGCCAACGTCCTGACTTTC
CASSAQISGANVLTF
>TRBV6-5|-|TRBJ2-2|-
TGTGCCAGCGGGGGGATCGACGGGGAGCTGTTTTTT
CASGGIDGELFF
>TRBV6-1|once|TRBJ2-4|TRBD2
TGTGCCAGCATACGAAGCGGGAGTGGGTCAAACATTCAGTACTTC
CASIRSGSGSNIQYF
>TRBV15|-|TRBJ2-2|TRBD1
TGTGCCACCAGCGTGGACAGGGGAACCGGGGAGCTGTTTTTT
CATSVDRGTGELFF
>TRBV7-7|few|TRBJ2-2|-
TGTGCCAGCAGCCCGTCGTCCATCGGGGAGCTGTTTTTT
CASSPSSIGELFF
>TRBV7-9|once|TRBJ1-1|-
TGTGCCAGCAGCTTATGGAGTGAAGCTTTCTTT
CASSLWSEAFF
>TRBV5-1|-|TRBJ1-5|TRBD1
TGCGCCAGCAGCCTTGGACAGGGCGAACAGCCCCAGCATTTT
CASSLGQGEQPQHF
>TRBV7-9|-|TRBJ1-5|-
TGTGCCAGCAGCTTAGAGGGGAGTCAGCCCCAGCATTTT
CASSLEGSQPQHF
>TRBV5-1|-|TRBJ2-1|-
TGCGCCAGCAGCTTGGAAGGGCCACTGAATGAGCAGTTCTTC
CASSLEGPLNEQFF
>TRBV7-3|-|TRBJ2-5|TRBD2
TGTGCCAGCAGCTTAAGTGGAACTAGCGGTCAAGAGACCCAGTACTTC
CASSLSGTSGQETQYF
>TRBV6-1|few|TRBJ1-1|-
TGTGCCAGCAGGCCGTCACCCGGATGGGACACTGAAGCTTTCTTT
CASRPSPGWDTEAFF
>TRBV28|-|TRBJ2-7|TRBD1
TGTGCCAGCAGTGAGCGGGACAGGGTGAGCTACGAGCAGTACTTC
CASSERDRVSYEQYF
>TRBV19|few|TRBJ1-1|-
TGTGCCAGTAGTCCACAATTCTTAGGGAACACTGAAGCTTTCTTT
CASSPQFLGNTEAFF
>TRBV7-2|-|TRBJ2-5|TRBD2
TGTGCCAGCAGTCCTAGCGGGAGGGGGGAGACCCAGTACTTC
CASSPSGRGETQYF
>TRBV4-1|-|TRBJ2-2|-
TGCGCCAGCAGCCAAGAGGCGGGGGCTATCACCGGGGAGCTGTTTTTT
CASSQEAGAITGELFF